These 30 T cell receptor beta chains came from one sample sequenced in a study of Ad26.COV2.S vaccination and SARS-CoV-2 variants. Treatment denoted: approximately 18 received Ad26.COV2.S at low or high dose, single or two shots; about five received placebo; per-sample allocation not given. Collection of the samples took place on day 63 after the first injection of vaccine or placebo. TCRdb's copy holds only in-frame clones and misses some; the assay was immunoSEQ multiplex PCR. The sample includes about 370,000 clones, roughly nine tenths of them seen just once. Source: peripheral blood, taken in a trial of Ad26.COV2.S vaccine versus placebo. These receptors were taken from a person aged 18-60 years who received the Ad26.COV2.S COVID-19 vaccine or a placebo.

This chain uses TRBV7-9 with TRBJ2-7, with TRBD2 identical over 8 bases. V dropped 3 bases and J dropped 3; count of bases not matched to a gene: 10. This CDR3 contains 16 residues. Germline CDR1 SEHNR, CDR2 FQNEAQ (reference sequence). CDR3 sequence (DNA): TGTGCCAGCAGCTTCGGGAGGGGCTTGAAGGACTACGAGCAGTACTTC. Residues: CASSFGRGLKDYEQYF.

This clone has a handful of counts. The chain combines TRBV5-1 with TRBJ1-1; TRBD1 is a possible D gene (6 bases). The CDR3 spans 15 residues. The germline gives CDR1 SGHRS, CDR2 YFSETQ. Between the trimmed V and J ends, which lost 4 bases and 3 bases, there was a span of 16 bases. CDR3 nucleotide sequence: TGCGCCAGCAGCCCTATGCCCGGGGGCTACACTGAAGCTTTCTTT. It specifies CASSPMPGGYTEAFF.

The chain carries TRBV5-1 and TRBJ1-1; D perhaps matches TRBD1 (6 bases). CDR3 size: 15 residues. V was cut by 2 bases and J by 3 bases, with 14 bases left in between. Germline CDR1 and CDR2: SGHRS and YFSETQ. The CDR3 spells CASSFFVGAYTEAFF. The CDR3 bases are TGCGCCAGCAGCTTTTTCGTGGGGGCGTACACTGAAGCTTTCTTT.

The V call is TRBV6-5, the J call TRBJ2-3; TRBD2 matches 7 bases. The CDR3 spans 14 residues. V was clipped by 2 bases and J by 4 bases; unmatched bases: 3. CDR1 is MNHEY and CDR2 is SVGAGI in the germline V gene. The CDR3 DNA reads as TGTGCCAGCAGTTACGGGGAGGGGTCAGATACGCAGTATTTT. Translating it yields CASSYGEGSDTQYF.

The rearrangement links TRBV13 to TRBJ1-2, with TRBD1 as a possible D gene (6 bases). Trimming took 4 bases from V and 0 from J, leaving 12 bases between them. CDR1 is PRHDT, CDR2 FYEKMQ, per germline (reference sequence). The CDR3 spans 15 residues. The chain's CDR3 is CASSSTRGTNYGYTF. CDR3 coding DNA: TGTGCCAGCAGCTCGACTAGGGGGACTAACTATGGCTACACCTTC.

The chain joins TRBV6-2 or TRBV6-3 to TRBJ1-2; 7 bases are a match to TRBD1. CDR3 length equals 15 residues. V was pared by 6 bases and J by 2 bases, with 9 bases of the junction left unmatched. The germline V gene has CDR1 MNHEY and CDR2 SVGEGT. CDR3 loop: CASSYETGRNYGYTF. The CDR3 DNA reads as TGTGCCAGCAGCTATGAGACAGGGAGGAACTATGGCTACACCTTC.

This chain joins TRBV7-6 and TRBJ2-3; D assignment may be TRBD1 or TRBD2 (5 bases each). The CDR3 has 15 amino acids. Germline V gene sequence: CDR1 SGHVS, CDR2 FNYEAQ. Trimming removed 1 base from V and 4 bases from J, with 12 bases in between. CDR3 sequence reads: CASSLVGTGADTQYF. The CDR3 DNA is TGTGCCAGCAGCTTAGTCGGGACCGGCGCAGATACGCAGTATTTT.

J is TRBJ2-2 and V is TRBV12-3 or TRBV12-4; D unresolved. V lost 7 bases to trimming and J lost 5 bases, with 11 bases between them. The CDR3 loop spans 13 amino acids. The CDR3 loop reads CASIPSGTGELFF. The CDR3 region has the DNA TGTGCCAGCATCCCGAGTGGTACCGGGGAGCTGTTTTTT.

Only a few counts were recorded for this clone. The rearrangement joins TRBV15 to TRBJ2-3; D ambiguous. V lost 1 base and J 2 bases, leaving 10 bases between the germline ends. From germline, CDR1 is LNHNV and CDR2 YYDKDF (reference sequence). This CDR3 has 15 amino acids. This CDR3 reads CATSRADGPTDTQYF. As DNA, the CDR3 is TGTGCCACCAGCAGAGCGGACGGGCCCACAGATACGCAGTATTTT.

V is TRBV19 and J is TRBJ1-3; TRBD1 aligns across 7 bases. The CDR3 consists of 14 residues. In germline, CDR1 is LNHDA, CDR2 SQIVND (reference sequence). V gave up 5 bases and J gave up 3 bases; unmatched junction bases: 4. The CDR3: CASSSYRGGNTIYF. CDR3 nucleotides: TGTGCCAGTAGTTCCTACAGGGGTGGAAACACCATATATTTT.

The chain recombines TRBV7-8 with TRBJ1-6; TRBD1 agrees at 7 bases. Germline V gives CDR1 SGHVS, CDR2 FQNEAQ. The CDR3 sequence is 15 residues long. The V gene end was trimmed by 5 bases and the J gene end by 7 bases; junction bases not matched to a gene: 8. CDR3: CASSPGTERNSPLHF. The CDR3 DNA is TGTGCCAGCAGCCCGGGGACAGAAAGAAATTCACCCCTCCACTTT.

DNA for the CDR3: TGTGCCAGCAGCCAAGAAATCGGTAGGGAGCAGTTCTTC. Amino acid sequence: CASSQEIGREQFF. V is TRBV3-1 (or the pseudogene TRBV3-2) and J is TRBJ2-1, with D unclear. CDR1 and CDR2 from the germline V gene are LGHDT and YNNKEL (reference sequence). V was clipped by 0 bases and J by 10 bases, with 10 bases between them. The CDR3 has 13 residues.

The CDR3 protein is CASSQDLPYEQYF. Written as DNA, the CDR3 is TGCGCCAGCAGCCAAGATCTCCCCTACGAGCAGTACTTC. This chain connects TRBV4-1 to TRBJ2-7; no firm D call. The germline V gene has CDR1 MGHRA and CDR2 YSYEKL. V lost 0 bases, J lost 2 bases, and 5 bases lay in between. This CDR3 has 13 amino acids.

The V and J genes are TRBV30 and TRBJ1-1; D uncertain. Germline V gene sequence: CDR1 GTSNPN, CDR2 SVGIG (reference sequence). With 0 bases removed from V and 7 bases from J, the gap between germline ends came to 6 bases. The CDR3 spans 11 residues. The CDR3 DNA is TGTGCCTGGAGTGTTGGTAATGAAGCTTTCTTT. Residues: CAWSVGNEAFF.

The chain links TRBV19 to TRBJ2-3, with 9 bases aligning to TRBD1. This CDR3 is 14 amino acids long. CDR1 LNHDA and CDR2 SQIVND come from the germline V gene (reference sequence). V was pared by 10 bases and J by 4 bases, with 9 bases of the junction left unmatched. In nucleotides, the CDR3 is TGTGCCACCGCGGGACAGGGAGTTGCAGATACGCAGTATTTT. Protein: CATAGQGVADTQYF.

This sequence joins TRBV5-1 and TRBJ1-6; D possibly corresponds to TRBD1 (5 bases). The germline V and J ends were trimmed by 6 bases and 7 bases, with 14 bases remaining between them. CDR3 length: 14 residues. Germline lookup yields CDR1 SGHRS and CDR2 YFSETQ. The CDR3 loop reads CASTDPTENSPLHF. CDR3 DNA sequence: TGCGCCAGCACTGACCCGACAGAGAATTCACCCCTCCACTTT. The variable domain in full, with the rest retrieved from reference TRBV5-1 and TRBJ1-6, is KAGVTQTPRYLIKTRGQQVTLSCSPISGHRSVSWYQQTPGQGLQFLFEYFSETQRNKGNFPGRFSGRQFSNSRSEMNVSTLELGDSALYLCASTDPTENSPLHFGNGTRLTVT.

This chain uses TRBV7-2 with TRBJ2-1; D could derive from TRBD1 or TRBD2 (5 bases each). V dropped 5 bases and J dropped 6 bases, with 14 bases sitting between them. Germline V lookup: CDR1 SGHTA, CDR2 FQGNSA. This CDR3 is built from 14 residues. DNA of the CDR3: TGTGCCAGCAGCCCCCAAGTTGGGGGCAATGAGCAGTTCTTC. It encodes CASSPQVGGNEQFF.

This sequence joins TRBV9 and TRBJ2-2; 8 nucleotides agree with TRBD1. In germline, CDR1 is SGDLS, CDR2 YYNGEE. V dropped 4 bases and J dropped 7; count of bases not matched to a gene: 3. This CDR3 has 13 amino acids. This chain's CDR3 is CASSRTGNGELFF. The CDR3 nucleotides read TGTGCCAGCAGCAGGACAGGGAACGGGGAGCTGTTTTTT.

CDR3: CASSQLIQSRSYEQYF. The CDR3 DNA sequence: TGCGCCAGCAGCCAACTCATACAGAGTCGCTCCTACGAGCAGTACTTC. The chain links TRBV4-1 to TRBJ2-7, with no clear D. Per the germline V gene, CDR1 is MGHRA and CDR2 is YSYEKL. The CDR3 runs 16 residues. V was cut by 2 bases and J by 0 bases, with 14 bases left in between.

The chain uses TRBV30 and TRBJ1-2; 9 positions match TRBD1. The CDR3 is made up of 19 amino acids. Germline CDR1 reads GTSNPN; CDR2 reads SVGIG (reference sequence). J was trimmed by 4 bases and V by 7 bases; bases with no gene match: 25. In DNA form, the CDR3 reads TGTGCCTACCCAACAAAGGACCACGGGACAGGGCTGGCTGGCTATGGCTACACCTTC. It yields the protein CAYPTKDHGTGLAGYGYTF.

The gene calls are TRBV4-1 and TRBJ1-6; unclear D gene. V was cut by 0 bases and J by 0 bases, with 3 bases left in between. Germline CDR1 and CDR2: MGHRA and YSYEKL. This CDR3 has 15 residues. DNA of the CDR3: TGCGCCAGCAGCCAAGATACCTCCTATAATTCACCCCTCCACTTT. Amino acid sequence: CASSQDTSYNSPLHF.

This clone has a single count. The CDR3 here is CASSRGADTQYF. The DNA for the CDR3 is TGTGCCAGCTCCCGAGGGGCAGATACGCAGTATTTT. This chain connects TRBV18 to TRBJ2-3, with D perhaps being TRBD1 or TRBD2 (5 bases each). CDR1 is KGHSH, CDR2 LQKENI, per germline. The V and J ends lost 6 bases and 4 bases respectively, with 8 bases between them. The CDR3 contains 12 residues.

For the CDR3, the DNA is TGCGCCAGCAGCCAAGAGGTCGCTGCTCCCTATGCCACGGCTGGGGCCAACGTCCTGACTTTC. Its protein product is CASSQEVAAPYATAGANVLTF. The chain links TRBV4-1 to TRBJ2-6; D is uncertain. There are 21 residues in the CDR3. CDR1 MGHRA and CDR2 YSYEKL come from the germline V gene. Between the trimmed V and J ends, which lost 0 bases and 2 bases, there was a span of 23 bases.

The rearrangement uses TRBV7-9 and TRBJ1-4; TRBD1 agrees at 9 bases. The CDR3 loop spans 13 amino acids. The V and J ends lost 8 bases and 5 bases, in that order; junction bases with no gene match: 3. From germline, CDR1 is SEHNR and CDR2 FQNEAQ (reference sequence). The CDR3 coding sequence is TGTGCCAGCGGAGACAGGGGGAATGAAAAACTGTTTTTT. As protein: CASGDRGNEKLFF.

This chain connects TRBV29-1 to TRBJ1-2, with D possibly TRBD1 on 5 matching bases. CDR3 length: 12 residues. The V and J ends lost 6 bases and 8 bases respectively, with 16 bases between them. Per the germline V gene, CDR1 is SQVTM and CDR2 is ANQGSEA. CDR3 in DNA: TGCAGCGTCGTTCCGGTAGGGGAAGGCTACACCTTC. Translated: CSVVPVGEGYTF.

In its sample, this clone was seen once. CDR3 DNA sequence: TGTGCCTCAAAGGTACAGGGGGAGGGCACCGGGGAGCTGTTTTTT. Its translation is CASKVQGEGTGELFF. The chain recombines TRBV10-3 with TRBJ2-2, with a possible D match to TRBD1 (8 bases). CDR3 length: 15 residues. Trimming left V 11 bases short and J 4 bases short, with 20 bases between. Germline V lookup: CDR1 ENHRY, CDR2 SYGVKD.

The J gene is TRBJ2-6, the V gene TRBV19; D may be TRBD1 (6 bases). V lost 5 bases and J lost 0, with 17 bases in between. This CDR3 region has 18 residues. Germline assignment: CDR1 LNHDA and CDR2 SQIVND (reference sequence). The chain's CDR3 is CASSSEQGLRSGANVLTF. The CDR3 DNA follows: TGTGCCAGTAGTTCGGAGCAGGGGTTACGCTCTGGGGCCAACGTCCTGACTTTC. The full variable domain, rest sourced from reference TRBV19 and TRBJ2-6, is DGGITQSPKYLFRKEGQNVTLSCEQNLNHDAMYWYRQDPGQGLRLIYYSQIVNDFQKGDIAEGYSVSREKKESFPLTVTSAQKNPTAFYLCASSSEQGLRSGANVLTFGAGSRLTVL.

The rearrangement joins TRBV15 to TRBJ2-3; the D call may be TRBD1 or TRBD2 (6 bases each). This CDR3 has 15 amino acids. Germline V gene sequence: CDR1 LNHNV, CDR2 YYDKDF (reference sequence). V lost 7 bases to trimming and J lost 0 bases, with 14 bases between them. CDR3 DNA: TGTGCCACCAAGAACGGGGGCACAAGCACAGATACGCAGTATTTT. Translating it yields CATKNGGTSTDTQYF.

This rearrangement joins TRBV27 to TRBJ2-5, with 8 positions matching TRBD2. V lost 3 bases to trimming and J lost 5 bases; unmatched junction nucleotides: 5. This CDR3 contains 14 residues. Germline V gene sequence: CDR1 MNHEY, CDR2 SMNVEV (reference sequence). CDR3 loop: CASSFRTSKETQYF. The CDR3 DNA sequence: TGTGCCAGCAGTTTCAGGACTAGCAAGGAGACCCAGTACTTC.

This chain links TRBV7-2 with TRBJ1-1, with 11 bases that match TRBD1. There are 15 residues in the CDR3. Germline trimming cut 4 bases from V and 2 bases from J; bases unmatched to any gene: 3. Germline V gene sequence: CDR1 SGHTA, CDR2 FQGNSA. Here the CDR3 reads CASSWGQGENTEAFF. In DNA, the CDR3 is TGTGCCAGCAGCTGGGGACAGGGGGAAAACACTGAAGCTTTCTTT.